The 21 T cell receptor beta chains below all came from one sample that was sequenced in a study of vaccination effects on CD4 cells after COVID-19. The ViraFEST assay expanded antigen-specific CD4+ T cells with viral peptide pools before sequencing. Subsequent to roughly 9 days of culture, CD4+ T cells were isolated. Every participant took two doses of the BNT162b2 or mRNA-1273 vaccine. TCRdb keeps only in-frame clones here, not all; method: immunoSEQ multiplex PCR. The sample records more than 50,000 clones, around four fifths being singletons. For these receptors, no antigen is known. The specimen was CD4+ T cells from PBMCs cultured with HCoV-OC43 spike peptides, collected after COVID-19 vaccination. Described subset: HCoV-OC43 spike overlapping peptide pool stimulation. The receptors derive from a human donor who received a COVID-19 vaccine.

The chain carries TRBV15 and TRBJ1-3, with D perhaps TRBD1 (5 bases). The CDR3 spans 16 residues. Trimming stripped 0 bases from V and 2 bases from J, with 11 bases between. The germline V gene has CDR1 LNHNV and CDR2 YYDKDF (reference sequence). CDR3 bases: TGTGCCACCAGCAGAGATCAGGTACAGGCTGGAAACACCATATATTTT. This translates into CATSRDQVQAGNTIYF.

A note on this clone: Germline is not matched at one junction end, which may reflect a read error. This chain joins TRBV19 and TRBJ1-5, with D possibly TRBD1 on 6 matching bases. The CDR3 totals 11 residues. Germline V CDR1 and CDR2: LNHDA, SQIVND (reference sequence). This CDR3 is CASSPRDIRRF. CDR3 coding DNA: TGTGCCAGTAGTCCTCGGGACATACGACGTTTT.

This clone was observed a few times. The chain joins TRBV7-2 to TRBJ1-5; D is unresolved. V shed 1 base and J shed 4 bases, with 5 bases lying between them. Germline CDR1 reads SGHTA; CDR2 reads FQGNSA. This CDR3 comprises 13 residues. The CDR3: CASSLEPNQPQHF. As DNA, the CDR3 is TGTGCCAGCAGCTTAGAACCGAATCAGCCCCAGCATTTT.

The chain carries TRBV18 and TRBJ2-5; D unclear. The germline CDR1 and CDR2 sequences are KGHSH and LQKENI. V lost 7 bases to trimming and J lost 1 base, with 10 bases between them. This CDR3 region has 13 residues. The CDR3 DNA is TGTGCCAGCTTCAGGACGGTCCAAGAGACCCAGTACTTC. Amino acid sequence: CASFRTVQETQYF.

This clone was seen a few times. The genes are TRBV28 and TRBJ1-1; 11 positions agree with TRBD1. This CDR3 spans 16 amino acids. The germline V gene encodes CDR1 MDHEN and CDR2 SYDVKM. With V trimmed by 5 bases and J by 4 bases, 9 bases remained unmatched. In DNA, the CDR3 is TGTGCCAGCAGTGGGGACAGGGGGTCTTGGGGCACTGAAGCTTTCTTT. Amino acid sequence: CASSGDRGSWGTEAFF.

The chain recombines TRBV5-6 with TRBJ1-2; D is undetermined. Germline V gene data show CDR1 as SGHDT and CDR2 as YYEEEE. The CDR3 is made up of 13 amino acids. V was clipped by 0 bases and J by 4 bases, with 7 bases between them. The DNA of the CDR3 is TGTGCCAGCAGCTTGGATCCAGTCTATGGCTACACCTTC. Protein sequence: CASSLDPVYGYTF. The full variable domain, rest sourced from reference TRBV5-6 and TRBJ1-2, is DAGVTQSPTHLIKTRGQQVTLRCSPKSGHDTVSWYQQALGQGPQFIFQYYEEEERQRGNFPDRFSGHQFPNYSSELNVNALLLGDSALYLCASSLDPVYGYTFGSGTRLTVV.

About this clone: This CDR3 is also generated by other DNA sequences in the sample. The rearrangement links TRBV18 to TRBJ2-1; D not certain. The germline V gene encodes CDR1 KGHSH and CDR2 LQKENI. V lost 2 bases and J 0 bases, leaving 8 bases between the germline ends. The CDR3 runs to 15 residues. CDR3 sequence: CASSPSGFSYNEQFF. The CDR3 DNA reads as TGTGCCAGCTCACCATCCGGTTTCTCCTACAATGAGCAGTTCTTC.

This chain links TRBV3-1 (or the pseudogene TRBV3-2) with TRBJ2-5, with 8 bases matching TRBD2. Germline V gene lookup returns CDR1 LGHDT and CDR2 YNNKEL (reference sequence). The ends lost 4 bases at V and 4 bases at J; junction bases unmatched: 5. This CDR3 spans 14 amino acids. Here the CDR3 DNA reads TGTGCCAGCAGCCTTGGGACTAGAGGAGAGACCCAGTACTTC. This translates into CASSLGTRGETQYF.

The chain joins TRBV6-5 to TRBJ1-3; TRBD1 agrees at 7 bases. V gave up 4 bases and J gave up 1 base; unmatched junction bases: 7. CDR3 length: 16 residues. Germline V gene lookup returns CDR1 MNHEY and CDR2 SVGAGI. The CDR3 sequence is CASSFTGAKSGNTIYF. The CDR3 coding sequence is TGTGCCAGCAGTTTCACAGGGGCAAAATCTGGAAACACCATATATTTT.

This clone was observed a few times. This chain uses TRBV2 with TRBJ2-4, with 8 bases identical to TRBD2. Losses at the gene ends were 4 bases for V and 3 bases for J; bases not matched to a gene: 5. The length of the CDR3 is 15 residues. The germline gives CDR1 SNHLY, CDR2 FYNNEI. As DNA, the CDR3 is TGTGCCAGCAGTGGATCGGGGGGGGTCAAAAACATTCAGTACTTC. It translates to CASSGSGGVKNIQYF.

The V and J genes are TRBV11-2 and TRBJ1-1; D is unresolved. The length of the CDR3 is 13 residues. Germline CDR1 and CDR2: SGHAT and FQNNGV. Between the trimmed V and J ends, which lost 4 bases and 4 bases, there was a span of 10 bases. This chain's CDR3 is CASSSRVSTEAFF. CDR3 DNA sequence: TGTGCCAGCAGCTCTCGTGTGTCCACTGAAGCTTTCTTT.

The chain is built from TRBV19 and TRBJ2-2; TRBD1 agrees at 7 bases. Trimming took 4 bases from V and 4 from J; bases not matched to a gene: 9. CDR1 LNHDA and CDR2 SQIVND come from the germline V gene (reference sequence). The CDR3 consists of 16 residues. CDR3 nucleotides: TGTGCCAGTAGTAGGGACAGTTTTACCGGCACCGGGGAGCTGTTTTTT. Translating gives CASSRDSFTGTGELFF.

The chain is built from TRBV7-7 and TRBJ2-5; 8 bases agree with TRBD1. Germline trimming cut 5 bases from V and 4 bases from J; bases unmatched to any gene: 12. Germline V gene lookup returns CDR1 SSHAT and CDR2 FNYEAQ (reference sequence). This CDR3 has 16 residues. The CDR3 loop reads CASSPTAGQGRETQYF. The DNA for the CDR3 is TGTGCCAGCAGCCCAACCGCTGGACAGGGAAGAGAGACCCAGTACTTC.

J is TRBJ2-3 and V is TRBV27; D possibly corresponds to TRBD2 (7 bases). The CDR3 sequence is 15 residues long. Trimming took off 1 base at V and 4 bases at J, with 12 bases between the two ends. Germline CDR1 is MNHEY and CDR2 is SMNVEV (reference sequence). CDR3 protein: CASSLYGGGPDTQYF. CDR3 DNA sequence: TGTGCCAGCAGTTTATATGGGGGGGGGCCAGATACGCAGTATTTT.

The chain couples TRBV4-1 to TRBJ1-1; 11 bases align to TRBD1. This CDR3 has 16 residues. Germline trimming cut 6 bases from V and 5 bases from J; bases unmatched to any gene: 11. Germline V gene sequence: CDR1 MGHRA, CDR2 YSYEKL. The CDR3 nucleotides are TGCGCCAGCAGTTCCCACTGGGACAGGGGGAAGACTGAAGCTTTCTTT. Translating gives CASSSHWDRGKTEAFF.

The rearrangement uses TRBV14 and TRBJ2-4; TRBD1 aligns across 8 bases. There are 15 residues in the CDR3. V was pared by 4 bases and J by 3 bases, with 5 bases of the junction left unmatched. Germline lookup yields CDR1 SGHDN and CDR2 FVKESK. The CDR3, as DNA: TGTGCCAGCAGCCCCACCGGGACAGGCAAAAACATTCAGTACTTC. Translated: CASSPTGTGKNIQYF.

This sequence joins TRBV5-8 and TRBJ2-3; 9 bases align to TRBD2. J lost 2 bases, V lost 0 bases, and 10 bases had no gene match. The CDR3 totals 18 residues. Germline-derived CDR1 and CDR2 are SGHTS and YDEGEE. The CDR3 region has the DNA TGTGCCAGCAGCTTGGGTGGTCGGCGGGGGGGCACCACAGATACGCAGTATTTT. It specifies CASSLGGRRGGTTDTQYF.

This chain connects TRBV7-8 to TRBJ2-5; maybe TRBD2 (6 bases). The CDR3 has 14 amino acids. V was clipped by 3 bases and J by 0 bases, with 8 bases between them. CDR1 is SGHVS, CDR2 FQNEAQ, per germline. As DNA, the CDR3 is TGTGCCAGCAGCTTCCGGGGGAACCAAGAGACCCAGTACTTC. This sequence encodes CASSFRGNQETQYF.

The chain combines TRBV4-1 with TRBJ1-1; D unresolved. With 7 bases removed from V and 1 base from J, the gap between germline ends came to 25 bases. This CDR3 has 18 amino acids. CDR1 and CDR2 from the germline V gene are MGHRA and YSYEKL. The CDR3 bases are TGCGCCAGCAACCGAGTGAGGATGGATAATGTTCGGAACACTGAAGCTTTCTTT. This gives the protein CASNRVRMDNVRNTEAFF.

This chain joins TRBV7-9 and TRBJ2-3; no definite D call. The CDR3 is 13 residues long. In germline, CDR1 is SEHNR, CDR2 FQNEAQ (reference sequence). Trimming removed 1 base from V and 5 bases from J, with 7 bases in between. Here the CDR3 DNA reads TGTGCCAGCAGCTTAGGGGGTCTAGATACGCAGTATTTT. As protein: CASSLGGLDTQYF.

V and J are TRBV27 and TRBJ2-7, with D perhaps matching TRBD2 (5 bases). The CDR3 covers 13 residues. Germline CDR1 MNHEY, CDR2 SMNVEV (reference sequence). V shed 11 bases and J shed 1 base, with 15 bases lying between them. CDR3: CADGRGISYEQYV. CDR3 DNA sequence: TGTGCCGATGGACGGGGAATTTCCTACGAGCAGTACGTC.